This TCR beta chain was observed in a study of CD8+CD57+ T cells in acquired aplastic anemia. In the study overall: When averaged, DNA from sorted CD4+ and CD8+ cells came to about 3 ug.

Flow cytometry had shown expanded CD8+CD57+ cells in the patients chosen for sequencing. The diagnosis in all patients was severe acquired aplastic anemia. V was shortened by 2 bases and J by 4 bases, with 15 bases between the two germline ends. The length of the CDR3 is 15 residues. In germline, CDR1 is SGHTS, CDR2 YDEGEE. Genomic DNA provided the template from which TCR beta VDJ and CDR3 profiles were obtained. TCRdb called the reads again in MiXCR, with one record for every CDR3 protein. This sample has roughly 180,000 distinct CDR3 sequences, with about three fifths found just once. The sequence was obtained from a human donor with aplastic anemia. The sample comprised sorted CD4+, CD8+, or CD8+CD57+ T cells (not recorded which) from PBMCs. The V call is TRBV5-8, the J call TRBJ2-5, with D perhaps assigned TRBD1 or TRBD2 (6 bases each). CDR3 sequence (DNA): TGTGCCAGCAGCTTACGAGGGGGGAGTTCAGAGACCCAGTACTTC. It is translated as CASSLRGGSSETQYF.